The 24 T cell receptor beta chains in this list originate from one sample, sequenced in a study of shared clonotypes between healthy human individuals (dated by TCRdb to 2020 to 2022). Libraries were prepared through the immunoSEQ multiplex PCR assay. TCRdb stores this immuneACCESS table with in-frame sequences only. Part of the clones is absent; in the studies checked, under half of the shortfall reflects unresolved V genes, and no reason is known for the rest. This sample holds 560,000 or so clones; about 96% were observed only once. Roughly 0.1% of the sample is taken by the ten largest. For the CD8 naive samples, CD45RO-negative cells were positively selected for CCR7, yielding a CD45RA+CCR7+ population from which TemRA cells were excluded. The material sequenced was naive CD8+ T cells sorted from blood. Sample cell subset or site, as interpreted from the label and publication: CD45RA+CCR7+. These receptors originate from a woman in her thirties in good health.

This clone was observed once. The CDR3 sequence: CASSIRDSMNTEAFF. In nucleotides, the CDR3 is TGTGCCAGCAGTATCCGGGACAGCATGAACACTGAAGCTTTCTTT. This chain joins TRBV6-1 and TRBJ1-1; 7 positions match TRBD1. The V gene's germline CDR1 is MNHNS and CDR2 SASEGT. After removal of 5 bases from V and 0 bases from J, the junction contained 6 bases not matched to a gene. The CDR3 covers 15 residues.

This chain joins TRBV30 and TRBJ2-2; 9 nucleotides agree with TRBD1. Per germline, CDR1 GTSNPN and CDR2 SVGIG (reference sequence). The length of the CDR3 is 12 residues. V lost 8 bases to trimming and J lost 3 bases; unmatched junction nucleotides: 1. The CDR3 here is CAGTGHTGELFF. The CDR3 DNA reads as TGTGCCGGGACAGGGCACACCGGGGAGCTGTTTTTT. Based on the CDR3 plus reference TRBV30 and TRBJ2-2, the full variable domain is SQTIHQWPATLVQPVGSPLSLECTVEGTSNPNLYWYRQAAGRGLQLLFYSVGIGQISSEVPQNLSASRPQDRQFILSSKKLLLSDSGFYLCAGTGHTGELFFGEGSRLTVL.

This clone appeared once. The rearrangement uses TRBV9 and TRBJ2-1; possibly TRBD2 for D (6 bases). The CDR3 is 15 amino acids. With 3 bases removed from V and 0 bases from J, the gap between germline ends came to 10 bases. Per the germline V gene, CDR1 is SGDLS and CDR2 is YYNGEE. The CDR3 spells CASSAGDRSYNEQFF. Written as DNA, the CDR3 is TGTGCCAGCAGCGCGGGGGACCGCTCCTACAATGAGCAGTTCTTC.

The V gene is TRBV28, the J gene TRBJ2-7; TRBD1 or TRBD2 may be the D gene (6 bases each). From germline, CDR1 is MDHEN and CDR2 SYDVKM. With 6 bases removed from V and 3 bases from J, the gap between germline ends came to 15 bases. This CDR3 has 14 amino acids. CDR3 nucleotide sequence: TGTGCCAGCAGCGTACAGGGAGCGGGCTACGAGCAGTACTTC. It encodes CASSVQGAGYEQYF.

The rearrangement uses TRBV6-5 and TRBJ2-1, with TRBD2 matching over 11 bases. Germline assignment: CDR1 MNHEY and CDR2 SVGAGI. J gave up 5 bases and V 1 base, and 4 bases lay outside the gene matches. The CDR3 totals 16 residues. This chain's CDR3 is CASSYYISGRDNEQFF. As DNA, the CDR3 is TGTGCCAGCAGTTACTATATTAGCGGGAGGGACAATGAGCAGTTCTTC.

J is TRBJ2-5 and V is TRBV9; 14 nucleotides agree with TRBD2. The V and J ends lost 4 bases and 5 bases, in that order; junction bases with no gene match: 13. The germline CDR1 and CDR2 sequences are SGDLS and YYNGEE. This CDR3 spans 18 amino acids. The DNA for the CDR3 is TGTGCCAGCAGCCCGGGGACTAGCGGGAGTAGCATTCAGGAGACCCAGTACTTC. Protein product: CASSPGTSGSSIQETQYF.

This CDR3 reads CASRWDSRNTGELFF. As DNA, the CDR3 is TGCGCCAGCAGATGGGACAGCCGGAACACCGGGGAGCTGTTTTTT. This chain joins TRBV5-1 and TRBJ2-2; 7 nucleotides line up with TRBD1. Germline CDR1 SGHRS, CDR2 YFSETQ. This CDR3 region has 15 residues. Trimming cost V 5 bases and J 1 base; bases outside gene matches: 5.

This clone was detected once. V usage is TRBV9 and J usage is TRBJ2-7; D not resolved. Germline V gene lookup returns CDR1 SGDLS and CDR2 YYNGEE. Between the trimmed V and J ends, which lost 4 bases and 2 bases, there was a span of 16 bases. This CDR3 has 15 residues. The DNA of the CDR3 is TGTGCCAGCAGCCCCGAGGCGACTCCCGCCTACGAGCAGTACTTC. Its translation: CASSPEATPAYEQYF.

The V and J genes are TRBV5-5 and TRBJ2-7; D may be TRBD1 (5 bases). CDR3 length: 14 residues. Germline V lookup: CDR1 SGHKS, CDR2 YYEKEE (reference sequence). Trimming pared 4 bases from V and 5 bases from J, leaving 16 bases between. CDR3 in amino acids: CASSISRAQHEQYF. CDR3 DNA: TGTGCCAGCAGCATATCCAGGGCCCAACACGAGCAGTACTTC.

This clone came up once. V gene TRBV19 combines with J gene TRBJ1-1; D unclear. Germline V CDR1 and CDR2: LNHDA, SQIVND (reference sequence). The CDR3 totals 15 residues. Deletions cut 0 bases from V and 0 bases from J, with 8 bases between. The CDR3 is CASSIEAVLNTEAFF. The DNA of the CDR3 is TGTGCCAGTAGTATAGAAGCCGTATTGAACACTGAAGCTTTCTTT.

CDR3 loop: CASSLGITGELFF. The CDR3 DNA reads TGTGCCAGCAGCTTAGGGATCACCGGGGAGCTGTTTTTT. This sequence joins TRBV11-2 and TRBJ2-2; D not resolved. Trimming cost V 1 base and J 4 bases, with 4 bases left between them. Germline CDR1 reads SGHAT; CDR2 reads FQNNGV. This CDR3 comprises 13 residues.

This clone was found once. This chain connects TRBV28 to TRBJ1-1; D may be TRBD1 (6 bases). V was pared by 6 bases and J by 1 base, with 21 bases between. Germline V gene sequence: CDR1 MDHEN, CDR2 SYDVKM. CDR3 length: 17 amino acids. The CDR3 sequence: CASRQNLPTGPNTEAFF. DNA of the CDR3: TGTGCCAGCAGGCAAAATTTGCCGACAGGCCCGAACACTGAAGCTTTCTTT. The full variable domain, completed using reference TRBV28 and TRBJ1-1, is DVKVTQSSRYLVKRTGEKVFLECVQDMDHENMFWYRQDPGLGLRLIYFSYDVKMKEKGDIPEGYSVSREKKERFSLILESASTNQTSMYLCASRQNLPTGPNTEAFFGQGTRLTVV.

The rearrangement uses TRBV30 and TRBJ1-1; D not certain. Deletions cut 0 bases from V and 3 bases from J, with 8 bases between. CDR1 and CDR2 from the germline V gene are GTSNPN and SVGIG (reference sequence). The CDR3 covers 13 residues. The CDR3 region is CAWSVRTHTEAFF. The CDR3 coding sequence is TGTGCCTGGAGTGTAAGGACTCACACTGAAGCTTTCTTT. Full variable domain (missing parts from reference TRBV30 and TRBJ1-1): SQTIHQWPATLVQPVGSPLSLECTVEGTSNPNLYWYRQAAGRGLQLLFYSVGIGQISSEVPQNLSASRPQDRQFILSSKKLLLSDSGFYLCAWSVRTHTEAFFGQGTRLTVV.

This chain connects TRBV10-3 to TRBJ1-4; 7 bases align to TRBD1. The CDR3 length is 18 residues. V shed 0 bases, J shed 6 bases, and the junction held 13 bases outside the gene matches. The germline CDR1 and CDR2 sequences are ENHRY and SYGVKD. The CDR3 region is CAISESVTYTGVDEKLFF. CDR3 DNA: TGTGCCATCAGTGAGTCCGTTACTTACACAGGGGTCGATGAAAAACTGTTTTTT.

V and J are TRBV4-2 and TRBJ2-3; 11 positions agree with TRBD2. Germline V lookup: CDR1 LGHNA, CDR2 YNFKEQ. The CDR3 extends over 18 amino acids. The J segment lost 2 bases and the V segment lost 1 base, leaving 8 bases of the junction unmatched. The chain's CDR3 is CASSQGPRTSGYTDTQYF. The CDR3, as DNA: TGTGCCAGCAGCCAAGGTCCCCGGACTAGCGGGTACACAGATACGCAGTATTTT.

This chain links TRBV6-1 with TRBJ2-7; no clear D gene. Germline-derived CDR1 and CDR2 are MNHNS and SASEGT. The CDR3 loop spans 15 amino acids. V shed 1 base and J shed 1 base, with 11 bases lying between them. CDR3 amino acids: CASSEGPNRSYEQYF. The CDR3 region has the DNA TGTGCCAGCAGTGAAGGTCCGAACAGATCCTACGAGCAGTACTTC.

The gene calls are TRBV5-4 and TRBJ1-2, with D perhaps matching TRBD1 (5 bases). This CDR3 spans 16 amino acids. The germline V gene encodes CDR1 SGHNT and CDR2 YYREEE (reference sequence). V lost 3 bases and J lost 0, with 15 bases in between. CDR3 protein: CASSSDNPTANYGYTF. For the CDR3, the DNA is TGTGCCAGCAGCTCCGATAATCCGACAGCTAACTATGGCTACACCTTC.

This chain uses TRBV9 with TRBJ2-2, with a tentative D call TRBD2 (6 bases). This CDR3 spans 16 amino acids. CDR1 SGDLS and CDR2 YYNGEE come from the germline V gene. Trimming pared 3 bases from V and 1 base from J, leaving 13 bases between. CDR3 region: CASSGAGTLNTGELFF. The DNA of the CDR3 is TGTGCCAGCAGCGGAGCCGGGACTTTGAACACCGGGGAGCTGTTTTTT.

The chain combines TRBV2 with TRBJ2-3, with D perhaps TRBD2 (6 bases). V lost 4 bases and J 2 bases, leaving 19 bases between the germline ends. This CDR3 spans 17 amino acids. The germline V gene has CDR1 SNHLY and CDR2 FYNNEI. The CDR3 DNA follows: TGTGCCAGCAGTGGTACAAGGTTGGGACTGGTCACAGATACGCAGTATTTT. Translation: CASSGTRLGLVTDTQYF.

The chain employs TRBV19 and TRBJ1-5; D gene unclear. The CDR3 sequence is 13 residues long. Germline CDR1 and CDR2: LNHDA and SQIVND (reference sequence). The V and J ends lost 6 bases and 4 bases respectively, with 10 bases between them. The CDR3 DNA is TGTGCCAGTAGGGTGACGGGGAATCAGCCCCAGCATTTT. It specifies CASRVTGNQPQHF.

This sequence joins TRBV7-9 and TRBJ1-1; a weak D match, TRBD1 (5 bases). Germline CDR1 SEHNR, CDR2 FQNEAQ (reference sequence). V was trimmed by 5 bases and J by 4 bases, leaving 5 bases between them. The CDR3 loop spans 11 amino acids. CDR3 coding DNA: TGTGCCAGCAGCAGGGGCACTGAAGCTTTCTTT. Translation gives CASSRGTEAFF.

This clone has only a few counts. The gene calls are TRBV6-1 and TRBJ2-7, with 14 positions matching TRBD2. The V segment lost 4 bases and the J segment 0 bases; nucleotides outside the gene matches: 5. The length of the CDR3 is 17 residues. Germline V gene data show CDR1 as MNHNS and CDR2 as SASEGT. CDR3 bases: TGTGCCAGCAGTGCGGGACTAGCGGGAGTTGGCTCCTACGAGCAGTACTTC. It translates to CASSAGLAGVGSYEQYF.

The CDR3 loop reads CASGLGVGYNEQFF. The DNA for the CDR3 is TGTGCCAGCGGACTGGGAGTGGGGTACAATGAGCAGTTCTTC. The chain combines TRBV27 with TRBJ2-1; TRBD2 is a possible D gene (5 bases). The CDR3 extends over 14 amino acids. The germline V gene has CDR1 MNHEY and CDR2 SMNVEV (reference sequence). V gave up 8 bases and J gave up 4 bases, with 15 bases separating them.

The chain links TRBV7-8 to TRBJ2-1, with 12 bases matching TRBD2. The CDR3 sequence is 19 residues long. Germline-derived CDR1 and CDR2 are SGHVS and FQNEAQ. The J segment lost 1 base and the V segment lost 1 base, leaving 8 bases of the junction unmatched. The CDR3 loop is CASSLVLAGGKGSYNEQFF. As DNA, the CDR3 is TGTGCCAGCAGCTTAGTCCTAGCGGGGGGGAAAGGGTCCTACAATGAGCAGTTCTTC.